One and the same sample provided the 11 T cell receptor beta chains below, sequenced in a study of T cell clonotyping in hematopoietic cell transplantation. The protocol was immunoSEQ multiplex PCR, while the TCRdb copy is restricted to in-frame clones and leaves out a portion. This table has about 17,000 clones, about 93% appearing once. The sequenced sample consisted of peripheral blood mononuclear cells. Every receptor here comes from a man aged 35 to 55 in good health. Some clones in this sample may be carry-over from other donors' samples.

CDR3 amino acids: CASTRSQGASGANVLTF. In DNA form, the CDR3 reads TGTGCCAGCACCCGTTCCCAGGGGGCCTCTGGGGCCAACGTCCTGACTTTC. The V and J genes are TRBV11-3 and TRBJ2-6; TRBD1 agrees at 8 bases. CDR1 is SGHNT, CDR2 YENEEA, per germline. The V and J ends lost 7 bases and 0 bases, in that order; junction bases with no gene match: 8. The CDR3 is made up of 17 amino acids.

This clone appeared once. The rearrangement links TRBV6-1 to TRBJ2-7; D unclear. The CDR3 length is 13 residues. V was pared by 7 bases and J by 0 bases, with 10 bases between. Germline CDR1 MNHNS, CDR2 SASEGT. The CDR3 region has the DNA TGTGCCAGCACTAGATGGGGCTCCTACGAGCAGTACTTC. Protein: CASTRWGSYEQYF.

The chain links TRBV7-2 to TRBJ1-1, with D hard to call. Between the trimmed V and J ends, which lost 2 bases and 4 bases, there was a span of 20 bases. CDR3 size: 17 residues. CDR1 and CDR2 from the germline V gene are SGHTA and FQGNSA. The CDR3 DNA reads as TGTGCCAGCAGCTTAATGGGTTCTCTCCTAAAGGGCACTGAAGCTTTCTTT. This codes for CASSLMGSLLKGTEAFF.

This chain connects TRBV14 to TRBJ2-5, with 9 bases identical to TRBD2. This CDR3 spans 15 amino acids. After removal of 5 bases from V and 7 bases from J, the junction contained 11 bases not matched to a gene. CDR1 is SGHDN and CDR2 is FVKESK in the germline V gene. The CDR3 here is CASSSPGGREGTQYF. The CDR3, as DNA: TGTGCCAGCAGCTCCCCCGGCGGGAGGGAGGGGACCCAGTACTTC.

This chain joins TRBV4-1 and TRBJ1-5, with D perhaps TRBD1 (5 bases). The CDR3 sequence is 14 residues long. V was trimmed by 8 bases and J by 1 base, leaving 12 bases between them. CDR1 and CDR2 (germline): MGHRA, YSYEKL. The CDR3 reads CASASGESNQPQHF. The CDR3 region has the DNA TGCGCCAGCGCGTCGGGGGAAAGCAATCAGCCCCAGCATTTT.

The rearrangement joins TRBV6-5 to TRBJ2-7; 8 bases agree with TRBD1. CDR1 and CDR2 (germline): MNHEY, SVGAGI. The trim removed 4 bases at V and 3 bases at J, leaving 8 bases unmatched. This CDR3 has 15 residues. CDR3 bases: TGTGCCAGCAGTTCCGGACAGGGACCTCACTACGAGCAGTACTTC. This gives the protein CASSSGQGPHYEQYF.

The DNA for the CDR3 is TGCAGCGTTGGAGGACTAGCGGGAGCCGGGGAGCTGTTTTTT. It translates to CSVGGLAGAGELFF. The genes are TRBV29-1 and TRBJ2-2, with 13 bases matching TRBD2. V lost 4 bases, J lost 6 bases, and 2 bases stayed unmatched. The CDR3 length is 14 residues. Germline V CDR1 and CDR2: SQVTM, ANQGSEA.

The chain uses TRBV25-1 and TRBJ1-3, with no clear D. Looked up from germline, CDR1 is MGHDK and CDR2 is SYGVNS. This CDR3 region has 13 residues. The V end was cut by 5 bases, the J end by 0 bases, with 5 bases between. In nucleotides, the CDR3 is TGTGCCAGCAGTTTTAGCTCTGGAAACACCATATATTTT. This codes for CASSFSSGNTIYF.

This clone was recorded once. The V gene is TRBV9, the J gene TRBJ1-4, with a weak D call TRBD1 (5 bases). V lost 4 bases and J lost 2, with 15 bases in between. The CDR3 is 16 residues long. The germline V gene has CDR1 SGDLS and CDR2 YYNGEE. CDR3 DNA: TGTGCCAGCAGCCTTTCTCCGGGACCGACTAATGAAAAACTGTTTTTT. The encoded protein is CASSLSPGPTNEKLFF.

The chain recombines TRBV2 with TRBJ1-6; D gene uncertain. The CDR3 is 15 amino acids. V lost 4 bases, J lost 0 bases, and 7 bases lay in between. From germline, CDR1 is SNHLY and CDR2 FYNNEI. CDR3 nucleotides: TGTGCCAGCAGTGTAACTTTCTCCTATAATTCACCCCTCCACTTT. This gives the protein CASSVTFSYNSPLHF.

This chain connects TRBV2 to TRBJ2-5; 10 bases match TRBD2. The CDR3 sequence is 13 residues long. Germline trimming cut 10 bases from V and 5 bases from J; bases unmatched to any gene: 7. Looked up from germline, CDR1 is SNHLY and CDR2 is FYNNEI. The CDR3 protein is CATKGLALETQYF. CDR3 bases: TGTGCCACCAAGGGACTAGCGTTGGAGACCCAGTACTTC.